This TCR beta chain was captured in a study of Tregs in tolerant kidney transplant recipients. The data were produced by immunoSEQ multiplex PCR, yet TCRdb's version contains in-frame clones alone and is incomplete. Of approximately 260,000 clones listed, around 82% are singletons. Germline-derived CDR1 and CDR2 are SGHTA and FQGNSA. The CDR3 sequence is 11 residues long. V lost 5 bases and J 2 bases, leaving 4 bases between the germline ends. In regard to this clone: Its antigen remains unidentified.

Notes on the study in general: Activated donor B cell expansion appeared to reveal the most relevant donor-specific TCRbeta repertoire.

Sequenced sample: CD4+ T cells from blood. The V gene is TRBV7-2, the J gene TRBJ2-7; D is undetermined. This TCR was sampled from a human donor in good health. DNA for the CDR3: TGTGCCAGCAGCCATACCTACGAGCAGTACTTC. Its protein product is CASSHTYEQYF.